What follows describes a single T cell receptor (beta chain). The sample belongs to a study of blood T cell repertoires in COVID-19. Study in general: There were acute and convalescent COVID-19 samples, and they came from the United States, Italy and Spain.

Trimming stripped 2 bases from V and 6 bases from J, with 10 bases between. The CDR3 totals 13 residues. Original processing methods: Scientists estimated how many nucleated cells there were by amplifying reference gene primers. Measured with immunoSEQ multiplex PCR; TCRdb has only the in-frame clones, and not every one. V, J and clone size derive from that table, while D and trimming were established from the DNA sequence. This repertoire shows under 110,000 clones, roughly two thirds found once; its top ten account for approximately 0.9%. The V call is TRBV12-3 or TRBV12-4, the J call TRBJ2-5; a weak D match, TRBD2 (5 bases). The sequence was obtained from a human donor with acute or convalescent COVID-19. The donor label of this sample is uncertain. The sample was peripheral blood. CDR3 in DNA: TGTGCCAGCAGTTTAAACGGGGTGAAGACCCAGTACTTC. Translating it yields CASSLNGVKTQYF.